The 8 T cell receptor beta chains below come from one sample, sequenced in a study of OX40 agonist ivuxolimab in advanced cancers. Sequenced by immunoSEQ multiplex PCR; TCRdb stores in-frame clones only, minus some. This sample carries approximately 25,000 clones, roughly three quarters of them seen once, and the ten largest clones take 9.5% to 15%. The material sequenced was CD4+ or CD8+ T cells sorted from blood, taken in a trial of the OX40 agonist ivuxolimab. Receptors originate from an adult with an advanced solid tumor such as melanoma, head and neck, liver or kidney cancer.

This chain links TRBV2 with TRBJ2-2; the D gene is possibly TRBD1 (5 bases). Trimming removed 6 bases from V and 5 bases from J, with 7 bases in between. This CDR3 is 12 amino acids long. CDR1 SNHLY and CDR2 FYNNEI come from the germline V gene. The CDR3 is CASRRQTGELFF. The DNA for the CDR3 is TGTGCCAGCAGGAGACAGACCGGGGAGCTGTTTTTT. Together with reference TRBV2 and TRBJ2-2, the CDR3 gives the full variable domain: EPEVTQTPSHQVTQMGQEVILRCVPISNHLYFYWYRQILGQKVEFLVSFYNNEISEKSEIFDDQFSVERPDGSNFTLKIRSTKLEDSAMYFCASRRQTGELFFGEGSRLTVL.

CDR3 sequence reads: CASSESKGGWKPQHF. In DNA form, the CDR3 reads TGCGCCAGCAGTGAGTCGAAAGGGGGCTGGAAGCCCCAGCATTTT. The chain is built from TRBV10-2 and TRBJ1-5; 7 nucleotides agree with TRBD1. The CDR3 loop spans 15 amino acids. Looked up from germline, CDR1 is WSHSY and CDR2 is SAAADI. V gave up 0 bases and J gave up 8 bases; unmatched junction bases: 7.

The V and J genes are TRBV19 and TRBJ1-3; D remains unclear. Germline V gene sequence: CDR1 LNHDA, CDR2 SQIVND (reference sequence). V was pared by 5 bases and J by 0 bases, with 8 bases between. The CDR3 runs 14 residues. As DNA, the CDR3 is TGTGCCAGTAGTCCCCGGAGCTCTGGAAACACCATATATTTT. This translates into CASSPRSSGNTIYF.

The V and J genes are TRBV27 and TRBJ1-4; D is ambiguous. The CDR3 is 14 amino acids. V gave up 2 bases and J gave up 8 bases, with 12 bases separating them. Germline values: CDR1 MNHEY, CDR2 SMNVEV (reference sequence). CDR3 nucleotide sequence: TGTGCCAGCAGTTTAGCAGGTTTGGACGAAAAACTGTTTTTT. Translating it yields CASSLAGLDEKLFF.

This chain uses TRBV7-2 with TRBJ2-3, with D tentatively TRBD1 or TRBD2 (5 bases each). The ends were cut back, 1 base at V and 4 bases at J, with 6 bases in the middle. Looked up from germline, CDR1 is SGHTA and CDR2 is FQGNSA. The CDR3 is 13 residues long. Here the CDR3 reads CASSLVGADTQYF. CDR3 nucleotide sequence: TGTGCCAGCAGCTTAGTGGGGGCAGATACGCAGTATTTT.

The chain has TRBV5-8 and TRBJ1-1; the D is unclear. Between the trimmed V and J ends, which lost 4 bases and 8 bases, there was a span of 15 bases. Germline V gene data show CDR1 as SGHTS and CDR2 as YDEGEE. CDR3 size: 13 residues. CDR3 sequence reads: CASSRIYRAEAFF. DNA for the CDR3: TGTGCCAGCAGCCGCATCTATAGGGCGGAAGCTTTCTTT.

The chain uses TRBV6-5 and TRBJ2-1, with 10 bases identical to TRBD2. J gave up 0 bases and V 6 bases, and 2 bases lay outside the gene matches. There are 15 residues in the CDR3. Germline CDR1 MNHEY, CDR2 SVGAGI. The CDR3 reads CASRPSGGSYNEQFF. The DNA of the CDR3 is TGTGCCAGCAGGCCTAGCGGGGGCTCCTACAATGAGCAGTTCTTC.

The chain uses TRBV7-2 and TRBJ2-3; D ambiguous. The CDR3 has 12 residues. Deletions cut 0 bases from V and 6 bases from J, with 4 bases between. The germline V gene has CDR1 SGHTA and CDR2 FQGNSA. The CDR3 is CASSLAIDTQYF. The CDR3 region has the DNA TGTGCCAGCAGCTTAGCGATCGATACGCAGTATTTT.